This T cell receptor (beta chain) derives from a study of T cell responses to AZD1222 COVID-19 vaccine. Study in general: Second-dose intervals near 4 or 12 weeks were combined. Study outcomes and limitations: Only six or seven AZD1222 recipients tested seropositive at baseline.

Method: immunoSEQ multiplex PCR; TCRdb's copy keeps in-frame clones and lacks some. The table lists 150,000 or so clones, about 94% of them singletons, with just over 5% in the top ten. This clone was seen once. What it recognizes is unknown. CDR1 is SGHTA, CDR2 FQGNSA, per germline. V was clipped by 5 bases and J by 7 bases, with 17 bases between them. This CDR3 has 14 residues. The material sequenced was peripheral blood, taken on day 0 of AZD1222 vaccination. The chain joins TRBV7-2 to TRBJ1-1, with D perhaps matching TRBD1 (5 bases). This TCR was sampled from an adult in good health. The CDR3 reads CASSRPGSGNEAFF. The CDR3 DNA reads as TGTGCCAGCAGCCGCCCAGGGTCAGGGAATGAAGCTTTCTTT.